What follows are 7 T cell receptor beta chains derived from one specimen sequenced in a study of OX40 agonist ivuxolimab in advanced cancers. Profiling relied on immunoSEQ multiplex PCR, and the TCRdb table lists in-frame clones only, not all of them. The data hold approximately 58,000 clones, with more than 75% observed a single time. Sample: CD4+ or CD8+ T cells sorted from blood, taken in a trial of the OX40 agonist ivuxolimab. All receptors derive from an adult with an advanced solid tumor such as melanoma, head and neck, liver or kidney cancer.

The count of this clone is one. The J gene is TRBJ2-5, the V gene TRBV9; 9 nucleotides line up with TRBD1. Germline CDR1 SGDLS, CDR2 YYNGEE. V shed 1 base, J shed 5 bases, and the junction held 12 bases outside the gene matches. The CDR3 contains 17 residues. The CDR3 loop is CASSVNTGTGFGETQYF. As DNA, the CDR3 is TGTGCCAGCAGCGTAAATACCGGGACAGGGTTCGGGGAGACCCAGTACTTC.

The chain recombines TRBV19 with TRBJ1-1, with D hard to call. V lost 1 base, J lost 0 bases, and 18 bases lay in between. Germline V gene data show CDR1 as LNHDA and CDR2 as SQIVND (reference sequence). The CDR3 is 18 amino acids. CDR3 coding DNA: TGTGCCAGTAGTATAGGTTTATGGGGTGTCGACTTGAACACTGAAGCTTTCTTT. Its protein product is CASSIGLWGVDLNTEAFF.

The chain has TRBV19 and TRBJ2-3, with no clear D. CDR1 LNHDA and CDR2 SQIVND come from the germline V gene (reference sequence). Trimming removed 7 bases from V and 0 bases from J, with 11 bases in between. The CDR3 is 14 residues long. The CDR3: CASTTGRSTDTQYF. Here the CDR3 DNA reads TGTGCCAGTACCACCGGGCGGAGCACAGATACGCAGTATTTT.

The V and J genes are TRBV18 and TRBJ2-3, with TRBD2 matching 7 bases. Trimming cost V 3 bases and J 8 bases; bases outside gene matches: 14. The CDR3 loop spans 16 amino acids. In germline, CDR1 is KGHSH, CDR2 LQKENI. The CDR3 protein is CASSPPRLAVLGTQYF. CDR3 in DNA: TGTGCCAGCTCACCCCCTCGACTAGCTGTATTGGGTACGCAGTATTTT.

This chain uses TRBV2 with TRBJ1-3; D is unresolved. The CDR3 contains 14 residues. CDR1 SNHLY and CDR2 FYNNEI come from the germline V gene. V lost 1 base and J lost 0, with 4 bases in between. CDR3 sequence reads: CASSEESSGNTIYF. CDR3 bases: TGTGCCAGCAGTGAAGAGAGCTCTGGAAACACCATATATTTT.

The CDR3: CASSADTRNTGELFF. The CDR3 region has the DNA TGTGCCAGCAGTGCTGACACCAGGAACACCGGGGAGCTGTTTTTT. J is TRBJ2-2 and V is TRBV6-6, with D unclear. Trimming removed 5 bases at V and 1 base at J, with 11 bases between. The CDR3 sequence is 15 residues long. Germline V gene data show CDR1 as MNHNY and CDR2 as SVGAGI (reference sequence).

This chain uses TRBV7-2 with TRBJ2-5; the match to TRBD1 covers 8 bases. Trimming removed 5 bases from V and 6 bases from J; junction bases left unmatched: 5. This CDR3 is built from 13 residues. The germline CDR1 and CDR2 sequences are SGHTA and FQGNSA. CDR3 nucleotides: TGTGCCAGCAGCCCAGGACAGGGACAGACCCAGTACTTC. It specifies CASSPGQGQTQYF.